This TCR beta chain emerged from a study of shared clonotypes between healthy human individuals. A word on this clone: The sample has other DNA sequences that encode this CDR3 too.

The repertoire was sequenced with immunoSEQ multiplex PCR; TCRdb's copy has only in-frame clones and lacks some. The table lists 450,000 to 650,000 clones, roughly 72% of them singletons. Trimming cost V 4 bases and J 0 bases, with 10 bases left between them. Germline CDR1 is MNHNS and CDR2 is SASEGT. This CDR3 spans 15 amino acids. The chain has TRBV6-1 and TRBJ1-3; D unresolved. The clonotype originates from a middle-aged woman in good health. Some clones in this sample may be carry-over from other donors' samples. Sequencing was done on a sample of PBMCs. The CDR3 reads CASSGLSISGNTIYF. The DNA of the CDR3 is TGTGCCAGCAGTGGTCTGTCGATCTCTGGAAACACCATATATTTT.